Sequencing of this T cell receptor (beta chain) was carried out in a study of T cell responses to AZD1222 COVID-19 vaccine. Produced via immunoSEQ multiplex PCR; TCRdb's table is partial and in-frame only. The repertoire holds 150,000 to 180,000 clones, more than 75% seen once, with approximately 9% in the top ten. Second-dose timings of about 4 or about 12 weeks were pooled. V was cut by 6 bases and J by 0 bases, with 8 bases left in between. The CDR3 is 14 residues long. Germline CDR1 and CDR2: MRHNA and SNTAGT. Study-wide results and limits: Spike-specific TCR breadth and depth were elevated following two AZD1222 doses. The donors showed a predominance of white British ancestry and of females, with possible underestimation of clonal diversity.

As for this clone: Its cognate antigen is unknown.

The V gene is TRBV6-4, the J gene TRBJ2-2; D unresolved. This clonotype was sampled from an adult who received the AZD1222 COVID-19 vaccine. The source was peripheral blood, collected 28 days after the second AZD1222 dose. The CDR3 region has the DNA TGTGCCAGCAGATATGGGGCGAACACCGGGGAGCTGTTTTTT. The encoded protein is CASRYGANTGELFF.